A single sample gave rise to the 21 T cell receptor beta chains below, sequenced in a study of cytomegalovirus exposure and HLA in healthy donors. PCR primers comprised 60 Vbeta and 13 Jbeta primers. TCRdb's table, derived via immunoSEQ multiplex PCR, lists solely in-frame clones and lacks some. The sample records nearly 110,000 clones, around 85% being singletons. Sequencing was performed on PBMCs. The receptors here all came from a young man in good health and CMV-seronegative.

The chain employs TRBV13 and TRBJ1-4; no firm D call. V shed 7 bases and J shed 8 bases, with 11 bases lying between them. This CDR3 spans 12 amino acids. The germline gives CDR1 PRHDT, CDR2 FYEKMQ (reference sequence). The chain's CDR3 is CASKYSGEKLFF. The DNA for the CDR3 is TGTGCCAGCAAATACAGTGGGGAAAAACTGTTTTTT. The full variable domain, completed using reference TRBV13 and TRBJ1-4, is AAGVIQSPRHLIKEKRETATLKCYPIPRHDTVYWYQQGPGQDPQFLISFYEKMQSDKGSIPDRFSAQQFSDYHSELNMSSLELGDSALYFCASKYSGEKLFFGSGTQLSVL.

The rearrangement links TRBV6-1 to TRBJ1-5; 7 nucleotides match TRBD1. This CDR3 has 16 amino acids. Germline V gene sequence: CDR1 MNHNS, CDR2 SASEGT. J lost 4 bases, V lost 4 bases, and 10 bases had no gene match. The CDR3 spells CASSGSTGPFNQPQHF. For the CDR3, the DNA is TGTGCCAGCAGTGGCTCGACAGGGCCTTTTAATCAGCCCCAGCATTTT.

This clone was seen just once. The chain couples TRBV10-2 to TRBJ1-5; possibly TRBD1 for D (6 bases). Germline V CDR1 and CDR2: WSHSY, SAAADI. The ends were cut back, 6 bases at V and 2 bases at J, with 17 bases in the middle. This CDR3 contains 16 residues. CDR3 region: CASSPTRGAGNQPQHF. CDR3 in DNA: TGCGCCAGCAGCCCAACGCGGGGGGCTGGCAATCAGCCCCAGCATTTT.

V usage is TRBV4-1 and J usage is TRBJ2-1; D might be TRBD1 (6 bases). Germline loops: CDR1 MGHRA, CDR2 YSYEKL. The V gene lost 4 bases and the J gene lost 4 bases, with 26 bases spanning the gap. This CDR3 comprises 19 residues. Written as DNA, the CDR3 is TGCGCCAGCAGCCCCTCACCACAGGGTGTCGCCCCATCATACAATGAGCAGTTCTTC. This gives the protein CASSPSPQGVAPSYNEQFF.

In DNA form, the CDR3 reads TGTGCCAGCAGCCCTTCTGGGCCCGAGCAGTACTTC. Protein product: CASSPSGPEQYF. The genes are TRBV7-8 and TRBJ2-7; the D is unclear. V lost 5 bases, J lost 6 bases, and 11 bases lay in between. Germline CDR1 SGHVS, CDR2 FQNEAQ. This CDR3 comprises 12 residues.

The J gene is TRBJ2-5, the V gene TRBV7-9; the match to TRBD2 covers 7 bases. The CDR3 runs to 14 residues. Germline V lookup: CDR1 SEHNR, CDR2 FQNEAQ (reference sequence). The V and J ends lost 6 bases and 3 bases, in that order; junction bases with no gene match: 7. This CDR3 reads CASRRGGSEETQYF. DNA of the CDR3: TGTGCCAGCAGGCGGGGAGGGTCAGAAGAGACCCAGTACTTC.

This chain joins TRBV11-1 and TRBJ2-2, with 7 bases that match TRBD2. The germline gives CDR1 SGHAT, CDR2 FQDESV (reference sequence). J lost 2 bases, V lost 5 bases, and 5 bases had no gene match. The CDR3 consists of 15 residues. The CDR3 DNA sequence: TGTGCCAGCAGCCGGGGGACTACAAACACCGGGGAGCTGTTTTTT. Translation gives CASSRGTTNTGELFF.

The chain couples TRBV5-1 to TRBJ2-7; D remains unclear. The CDR3 spans 14 residues. Germline V CDR1 and CDR2: SGHRS, YFSETQ. The V end was cut by 4 bases, the J end by 6 bases, with 17 bases between. CDR3 in amino acids: CASSPGGPSGEQYF. In nucleotides, the CDR3 is TGCGCCAGCAGCCCGGGTGGCCCTTCTGGCGAGCAGTACTTC.

The chain uses TRBV6-1 and TRBJ1-3; D gene uncertain. CDR3 size: 13 residues. CDR1 and CDR2 (germline): MNHNS, SASEGT. Deletions cut 7 bases from V and 10 bases from J, with 17 bases between. The CDR3 DNA follows: TGTGCCAGCACCCTGGAGCGGCTAGGAACCATATATTTT. Protein sequence: CASTLERLGTIYF.

This chain uses TRBV6-5 with TRBJ2-2, with 7 bases lining up with TRBD1. Germline V gives CDR1 MNHEY, CDR2 SVGAGI. J gave up 5 bases and V 6 bases, and 9 bases lay outside the gene matches. The CDR3 is 15 amino acids. The CDR3 DNA follows: TGTGCCAGCAGGGTTCACAGGGGTGAGACCGGGGAGCTGTTTTTT. Translated, it gives CASRVHRGETGELFF.

This sequence joins TRBV6-5 and TRBJ1-1; the D gene is possibly TRBD1 (6 bases). The CDR3 covers 15 residues. V was clipped by 0 bases and J by 1 base, with 9 bases between them. Looked up from germline, CDR1 is MNHEY and CDR2 is SVGAGI. The CDR3 DNA reads TGTGCCAGCAGTTACTCGGCAGGGGCGAACACTGAAGCTTTCTTT. This gives the protein CASSYSAGANTEAFF.

The chain joins TRBV9 to TRBJ1-6, with D possibly matching TRBD1 (5 bases). V was pared by 3 bases and J by 9 bases, with 19 bases between. CDR3 length: 16 residues. Germline CDR1 reads SGDLS; CDR2 reads YYNGEE. The CDR3 spells CASSGPWAGMSSPLHF. CDR3 DNA: TGTGCCAGCAGCGGCCCATGGGCAGGGATGAGTTCACCCCTCCACTTT.

J is TRBJ2-7 and V is TRBV6-1, with D unclear. Per the germline V gene, CDR1 is MNHNS and CDR2 is SASEGT. The CDR3 has 14 residues. V lost 1 base and J 0 bases, leaving 7 bases between the germline ends. The CDR3 loop is CASSEVRGSYEQYF. DNA for the CDR3: TGTGCCAGCAGTGAAGTGCGTGGCTCCTACGAGCAGTACTTC.

This chain links TRBV11-3 with TRBJ2-1, with 9 bases aligning to TRBD2. This CDR3 region has 16 residues. Germline lookup yields CDR1 SGHNT and CDR2 YENEEA. Trimming cost V 5 bases and J 0 bases; bases outside gene matches: 5. The CDR3 loop reads CASSITSGRSYNEQFF. CDR3 DNA: TGTGCCAGCAGCATAACTAGCGGGCGCTCCTACAATGAGCAGTTCTTC.

The J gene is TRBJ2-7, the V gene TRBV6-1, with 7 bases aligning to TRBD1. CDR1 and CDR2 from the germline V gene are MNHNS and SASEGT. CDR3 length: 13 amino acids. V dropped 6 bases and J dropped 1; count of bases not matched to a gene: 3. CDR3 protein: CASRGDRSYEQYF. The DNA of the CDR3 is TGTGCCAGCAGGGGGGACAGATCCTACGAGCAGTACTTC.

V usage is TRBV5-1 and J usage is TRBJ2-5, with 13 bases lining up with TRBD2. The CDR3 covers 15 residues. Germline V gene sequence: CDR1 SGHRS, CDR2 YFSETQ. V shed 4 bases, J shed 5 bases, and the junction held 5 bases outside the gene matches. The CDR3 loop is CASSLLAGGPETQYF. The CDR3 DNA follows: TGCGCCAGCAGCCTACTAGCGGGAGGGCCGGAGACCCAGTACTTC.

The chain uses TRBV28 and TRBJ1-1; 8 bases map to TRBD1. The CDR3 totals 15 residues. Germline V lookup: CDR1 MDHEN, CDR2 SYDVKM. Unmatched junction bases numbered 5, after V lost 4 bases and J lost 1 base. Here the CDR3 reads CASSSSGTGNTEAFF. The DNA of the CDR3 is TGTGCCAGCAGTTCATCCGGGACAGGGAACACTGAAGCTTTCTTT.

This chain links TRBV5-1 with TRBJ1-6, with TRBD1 identical over 8 bases. After removal of 4 bases from V and 9 bases from J, the junction contained 9 bases not matched to a gene. The CDR3 is 15 amino acids. CDR1 is SGHRS, CDR2 YFSETQ, per germline. The CDR3 DNA follows: TGCGCCAGCAGCCTGGACAGGGCGAGGGGTTCACCCCTCCACTTT. This gives the protein CASSLDRARGSPLHF.

V is TRBV4-1 and J is TRBJ2-3, with 8 positions matching TRBD1. With V trimmed by 6 bases and J by 2 bases, 10 bases remained unmatched. From germline, CDR1 is MGHRA and CDR2 YSYEKL. The CDR3 extends over 16 amino acids. The CDR3 region is CASSHDWGQVTDTQYF. In DNA, the CDR3 is TGCGCCAGCAGTCACGACTGGGGACAGGTCACAGATACGCAGTATTTT.

This clone has more than one count but fewer than ten. The chain links TRBV14 to TRBJ2-7, with TRBD1 matching over 7 bases. The CDR3 spans 13 residues. The trim removed 5 bases at V and 3 bases at J, leaving 4 bases unmatched. CDR1 is SGHDN, CDR2 FVKESK, per germline. The CDR3 DNA reads TGTGCCAGCAGCAAGGGACAGTTCTACGAGCAGTACTTC. Encoded protein: CASSKGQFYEQYF.

This chain links TRBV28 with TRBJ2-1; tentatively, D is TRBD2 (6 bases). Germline loops: CDR1 MDHEN, CDR2 SYDVKM. The CDR3 sequence is 13 residues long. V was pared by 3 bases and J by 8 bases, with 11 bases between. The chain's CDR3 is CASSLSRRDEQFF. CDR3 coding DNA: TGTGCCAGCAGTTTGTCCAGGAGGGATGAGCAGTTCTTC.